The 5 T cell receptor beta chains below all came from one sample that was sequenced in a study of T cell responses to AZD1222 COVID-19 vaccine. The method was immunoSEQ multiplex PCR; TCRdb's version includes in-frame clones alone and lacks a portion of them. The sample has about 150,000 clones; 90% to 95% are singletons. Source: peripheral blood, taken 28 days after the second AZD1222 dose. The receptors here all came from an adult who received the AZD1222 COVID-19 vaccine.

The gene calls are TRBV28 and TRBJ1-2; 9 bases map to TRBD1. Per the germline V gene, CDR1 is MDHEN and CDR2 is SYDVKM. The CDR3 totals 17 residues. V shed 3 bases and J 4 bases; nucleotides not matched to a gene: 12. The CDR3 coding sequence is TGTGCCAGCAGTTTGTTATCGCGCGGACAGGGGCCCTATGGCTACACCTTC. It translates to CASSLLSRGQGPYGYTF.

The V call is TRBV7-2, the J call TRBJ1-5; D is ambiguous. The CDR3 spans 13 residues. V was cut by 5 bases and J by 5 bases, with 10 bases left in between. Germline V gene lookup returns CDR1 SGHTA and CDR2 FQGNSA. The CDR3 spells CASSRDGYQPQHF. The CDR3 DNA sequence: TGTGCCAGCAGCAGAGACGGGTATCAGCCCCAGCATTTT.

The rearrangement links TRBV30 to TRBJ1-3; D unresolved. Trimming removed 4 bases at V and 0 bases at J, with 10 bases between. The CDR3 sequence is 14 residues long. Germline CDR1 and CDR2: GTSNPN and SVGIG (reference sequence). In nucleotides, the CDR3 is TGTGCCTGGATTCCGGGTCTCTCTGGAAACACCATATATTTT. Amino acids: CAWIPGLSGNTIYF. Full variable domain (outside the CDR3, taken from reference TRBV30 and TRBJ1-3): SQTIHQWPATLVQPVGSPLSLECTVEGTSNPNLYWYRQAAGRGLQLLFYSVGIGQISSEVPQNLSASRPQDRQFILSSKKLLLSDSGFYLCAWIPGLSGNTIYFGEGSWLTVV.

CDR3 bases: TGTGCCAGCAGGGCAGGGCGGACAGATACGCAGTATTTT. Translating it yields CASRAGRTDTQYF. The chain employs TRBV2 and TRBJ2-3; maybe TRBD1 (5 bases). This CDR3 has 13 amino acids. V gave up 6 bases and J gave up 3 bases, with 10 bases separating them. CDR1 and CDR2 (germline): SNHLY, FYNNEI.

The DNA of the CDR3 is TGTGCCAGTAGTATACCCACAGGGGTCGGGCATAGCAATCAGCCCCAGCATTTT. It is translated as CASSIPTGVGHSNQPQHF. The rearrangement joins TRBV19 to TRBJ1-5; 7 bases line up with TRBD1. Germline CDR1 LNHDA, CDR2 SQIVND (reference sequence). The V gene end was trimmed by 2 bases and the J gene end by 0 bases; junction bases not matched to a gene: 10. This CDR3 has 18 amino acids.